The 6 T cell receptor beta chains presented below share a single source sample, sequenced in a study of blood T cell repertoires in COVID-19. Clones were read by immunoSEQ multiplex PCR, and TCRdb kept only the in-frame ones, dropping some. Of around 84,000 clones in the sample, approximately 78% are singletons; the top ten hold about a third. Material for sequencing was peripheral blood. Every receptor here comes from a man aged 60 to 69 with COVID-19, enrolled during active disease.

The rearrangement uses TRBV7-2 and TRBJ2-5; D unclear. The germline V and J ends were trimmed by 0 bases and 1 base, with 3 bases remaining between them. CDR3 size: 13 residues. Germline CDR1 SGHTA, CDR2 FQGNSA. DNA of the CDR3: TGTGCCAGCAGCTTAGCGCGCCAAGAGACCCAGTACTTC. It specifies CASSLARQETQYF.

The rearrangement joins TRBV7-9 to TRBJ1-4; D uncertain. V was pared by 0 bases and J by 7 bases, with 18 bases between. The CDR3 loop spans 17 amino acids. Germline V lookup: CDR1 SEHNR, CDR2 FQNEAQ (reference sequence). The CDR3 region is CASSLAPRGTDGEKLFF. For the CDR3, the DNA is TGTGCCAGCAGCTTAGCTCCTCGGGGAACGGACGGTGAAAAACTGTTTTTT.

The chain links TRBV5-1 to TRBJ2-7, with D tentatively TRBD2 (5 bases). The germline CDR1 and CDR2 sequences are SGHRS and YFSETQ. The CDR3 loop spans 13 amino acids. Trimming removed 4 bases from V and 3 bases from J, with 11 bases in between. The CDR3: CASSPGKGYEQYF. For the CDR3, the DNA is TGCGCCAGCAGCCCGGGGAAGGGCTACGAGCAGTACTTC. The full variable domain, rest sourced from reference TRBV5-1 and TRBJ2-7, is KAGVTQTPRYLIKTRGQQVTLSCSPISGHRSVSWYQQTPGQGLQFLFEYFSETQRNKGNFPGRFSGRQFSNSRSEMNVSTLELGDSALYLCASSPGKGYEQYFGPGTRLTVT.

This clone was seen only once. The gene calls are TRBV4-1 and TRBJ2-1; the match to TRBD1 covers 8 bases. The V gene's germline CDR1 is MGHRA and CDR2 YSYEKL. The CDR3 is 15 residues long. V was pared by 1 base and J by 4 bases, with 3 bases of the junction left unmatched. The chain's CDR3 is CASSQAGGPYNEQFF. In nucleotides, the CDR3 is TGCGCCAGCAGCCAAGCAGGGGGCCCGTACAATGAGCAGTTCTTC.

The CDR3 nucleotides read TGTGCCAGCAGTTACTCGCGGGACGAGCAGTACTTC. Protein: CASSYSRDEQYF. The chain links TRBV6-6 to TRBJ2-7; D may be TRBD2 (5 bases). This CDR3 is built from 12 residues. Trimming removed 0 bases at V and 5 bases at J, with 5 bases between. The V gene's germline CDR1 is MNHNY and CDR2 SVGAGI (reference sequence).

The V and J genes are TRBV15 and TRBJ1-5; TRBD1 matches 7 bases. With V trimmed by 4 bases and J by 1 base, 4 bases remained unmatched. The CDR3 runs to 15 residues. Germline V gene sequence: CDR1 LNHNV, CDR2 YYDKDF (reference sequence). CDR3 sequence reads: CATSIDRASNQPQHF. For the CDR3, the DNA is TGTGCCACCAGCATTGACAGGGCCAGCAATCAGCCCCAGCATTTT.